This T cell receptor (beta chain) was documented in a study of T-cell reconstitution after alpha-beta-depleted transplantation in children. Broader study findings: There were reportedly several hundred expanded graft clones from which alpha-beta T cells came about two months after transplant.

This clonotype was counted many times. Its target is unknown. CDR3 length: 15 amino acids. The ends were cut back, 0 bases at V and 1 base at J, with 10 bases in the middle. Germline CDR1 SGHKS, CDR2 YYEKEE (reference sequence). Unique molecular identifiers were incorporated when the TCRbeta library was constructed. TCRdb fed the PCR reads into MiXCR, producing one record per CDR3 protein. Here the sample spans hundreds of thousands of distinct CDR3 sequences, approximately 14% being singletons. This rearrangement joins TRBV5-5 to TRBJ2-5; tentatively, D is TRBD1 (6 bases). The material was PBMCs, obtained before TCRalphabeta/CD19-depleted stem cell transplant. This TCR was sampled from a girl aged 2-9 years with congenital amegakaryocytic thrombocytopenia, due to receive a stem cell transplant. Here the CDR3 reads CASSLVRGRQETQYF. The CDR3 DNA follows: TGTGCCAGCAGCTTGGTCAGGGGCCGCCAAGAGACCCAGTACTTC.